These 30 T cell receptor beta chains were all obtained from the same sample, sequenced in a study of CD8 T cells in ankylosing spondylitis. TCRdb re-analysed the 5' RACE reads in MiXCR, keeping a single row per CDR3 protein. This table holds 55,000 or so distinct CDR3 sequences, roughly 7.3% found once. Sequences were obtained from blood, either unsorted or a sorted T cell fraction (not recorded which). Every receptor here comes from a female donor with ankylosing spondylitis or in good health (not recorded which).

Ten or more counts support this clonotype. The rearrangement links TRBV20-1 to TRBJ2-7; 7 bases are shared with TRBD1. V lost 7 bases and J lost 0; bases outside the gene matches: 9. There are 14 residues in the CDR3. The V gene's germline CDR1 is DFQATT and CDR2 SNEGSKA (reference sequence). Written as DNA, the CDR3 is TGCAGTGTCCCCGACAGGGTTAACTCCTACGAGCAGTACGTC. It is translated as CSVPDRVNSYEQYV.

The sample holds a few counts of this clonotype. The V and J genes are TRBV13 and TRBJ2-5; unclear D gene. This CDR3 region has 13 residues. Germline loops: CDR1 PRHDT, CDR2 FYEKMQ (reference sequence). The V end was cut by 3 bases, the J end by 2 bases, with 7 bases between. This CDR3 reads CASSFQQQETQYF. The CDR3 DNA follows: TGTGCCAGCAGCTTCCAACAGCAAGAGACCCAGTACTTC.

A few counts support this clonotype. The chain employs TRBV3-1 and TRBJ1-1; the match to TRBD1 covers 9 bases. CDR1 is LGHDT, CDR2 YNNKEL, per germline (reference sequence). After removal of 4 bases from V and 0 bases from J, the junction contained 9 bases not matched to a gene. This CDR3 has 17 residues. The CDR3 nucleotides read TGTGCCAGCAGCCTAGATTGGACAGGGGTAATGAACACTGAAGCTTTCTTT. Translating it yields CASSLDWTGVMNTEAFF.

This clonotype has a count of ten or more. This rearrangement joins TRBV12-3 or TRBV12-4 to TRBJ1-6; D is uncertain. V lost 3 bases and J lost 7, with 10 bases in between. The CDR3 totals 14 residues. The CDR3 here is CASSLGRKNSPLHF. The CDR3 DNA is TGTGCCAGCAGTTTGGGCAGAAAAAATTCACCCCTCCACTTT.

The sample holds many counts of this clonotype. This rearrangement joins TRBV5-8 to TRBJ1-6, with D perhaps TRBD1 (5 bases). V gave up 7 bases and J gave up 7 bases, with 12 bases separating them. The CDR3 sequence is 13 residues long. CDR1 SGHTS and CDR2 YDEGEE come from the germline V gene. CDR3 region: CASGDLGNSPLHF. CDR3 sequence (DNA): TGTGCCAGCGGGGACTTGGGCAATTCACCCCTCCACTTT.

This clonotype occurred many times. The chain is built from TRBV20-1 and TRBJ2-7; 7 nucleotides align to TRBD1. Trimming took 5 bases from V and 0 from J; bases not matched to a gene: 4. CDR1 and CDR2 from the germline V gene are DFQATT and SNEGSKA (reference sequence). This CDR3 has 13 residues. Here the CDR3 DNA reads TGCAGTGCTCGGGACAGTTCCTCCTACGAGCAGTACGTC. It codes for CSARDSSSYEQYV.

V is TRBV5-1 and J is TRBJ1-1; 7 bases align to TRBD1. Unmatched junction bases numbered 9, after V lost 2 bases and J lost 11 bases. This CDR3 is 13 amino acids long. Germline V gives CDR1 SGHRS, CDR2 YFSETQ. CDR3 sequence (DNA): TGCGCCAGCAGCTTATCACTAGGGGGCCGGGCTTTCTTT. It codes for CASSLSLGGRAFF.

The table lists this clonotype with a few counts. J is TRBJ1-6 and V is TRBV5-1; D remains unclear. This CDR3 has 15 residues. The ends were cut back, 0 bases at V and 1 base at J, with 5 bases in the middle. Germline CDR1 is SGHRS and CDR2 is YFSETQ. Written as DNA, the CDR3 is TGCGCCAGCAGCTTGGAGGGTTCCTATAATTCACCCCTCCACTTT. This translates into CASSLEGSYNSPLHF. Drawing the rest from reference TRBV5-1 and TRBJ1-6, the complete variable domain is KAGVTQTPRYLIKTRGQQVTLSCSPISGHRSVSWYQQTPGQGLQFLFEYFSETQRNKGNFPGRFSGRQFSNSRSEMNVSTLELGDSALYLCASSLEGSYNSPLHFGNGTRLTVT.

This clonotype has a count of ten or more. The rearrangement uses TRBV19 and TRBJ2-2; 7 bases agree with TRBD1. The CDR3 consists of 15 residues. V shed 3 bases and J 5 bases; nucleotides not matched to a gene: 6. CDR1 LNHDA and CDR2 SQIVND come from the germline V gene (reference sequence). The CDR3 DNA follows: TGTGCCAGTAGTATTCCGGGACAGAGTACCGGGGAGCTGTTTTTT. Its translation is CASSIPGQSTGELFF.

In this sample, this clonotype turned up a few times. The chain carries TRBV5-1 and TRBJ2-7; 9 bases match TRBD1. Per the germline V gene, CDR1 is SGHRS and CDR2 is YFSETQ. The J segment lost 4 bases and the V segment lost 3 bases, leaving 5 bases of the junction unmatched. The CDR3 totals 14 residues. This CDR3 reads CASSWEGQGYEQYF. In DNA form, the CDR3 reads TGCGCCAGCAGCTGGGAAGGACAGGGGTACGAGCAGTACTTC. The complete variable domain, with remaining parts taken from reference TRBV5-1 and TRBJ2-7, reads KAGVTQTPRYLIKTRGQQVTLSCSPISGHRSVSWYQQTPGQGLQFLFEYFSETQRNKGNFPGRFSGRQFSNSRSEMNVSTLELGDSALYLCASSWEGQGYEQYFGPGTRLTVT.

This clonotype was observed a handful of times. V is TRBV5-1 and J is TRBJ2-1, with 9 bases lining up with TRBD2. Germline assignment: CDR1 SGHRS and CDR2 YFSETQ. This CDR3 region has 18 residues. V lost 5 bases and J lost 0; bases outside the gene matches: 12. The CDR3 region is CASRPTWTSAVSYNEQFF. CDR3 sequence (DNA): TGCGCCAGCAGACCTACCTGGACTAGCGCGGTCTCCTACAATGAGCAGTTCTTC. The variable domain in full, completed from reference TRBV5-1 and TRBJ2-1, reads KAGVTQTPRYLIKTRGQQVTLSCSPISGHRSVSWYQQTPGQGLQFLFEYFSETQRNKGNFPGRFSGRQFSNSRSEMNVSTLELGDSALYLCASRPTWTSAVSYNEQFFGPGTRLTVL.

This clonotype was counted at least ten times. This chain links TRBV7-2 with TRBJ1-1; perhaps TRBD1 as D (6 bases). Germline CDR1 SGHTA, CDR2 FQGNSA. The CDR3 is made up of 14 amino acids. V was cut by 5 bases and J by 4 bases, with 14 bases left in between. Here the CDR3 reads CASSLRQAGTEAFF. CDR3 bases: TGTGCCAGCAGCCTAAGACAGGCGGGCACTGAAGCTTTCTTT.

This clonotype was seen at least ten times. The gene calls are TRBV20-1 and TRBJ1-1; D gene ambiguous. This CDR3 contains 14 residues. V was clipped by 0 bases and J by 0 bases, with 8 bases between them. Germline V gene data show CDR1 as DFQATT and CDR2 as SNEGSKA (reference sequence). The CDR3 nucleotides read TGCAGTGCTAGAGATAGACACCTGAACACTGAAGCTTTCTTT. It translates to CSARDRHLNTEAFF.

At least ten counts were recorded for this clonotype. The chain couples TRBV4-2 to TRBJ2-3, with 11 bases lining up with TRBD2. Germline values: CDR1 LGHNA, CDR2 YNFKEQ. The trim removed 3 bases at V and 2 bases at J, leaving 1 base unmatched. This CDR3 spans 15 amino acids. CDR3: CASSQTSGATDTQYF. The CDR3, as DNA: TGTGCCAGCAGCCAGACTAGCGGGGCCACAGATACGCAGTATTTT.

Comment on this clonotype: This may be a read error: a much more frequent sequence differs by one nucleotide. The CDR3 sequence: CASNHAFWDRAPYEQYF. CDR3 in DNA: TGTGCCAGCAACCACGCCTTTTGGGACAGGGCCCCCTACGAGCAGTACTTC. This chain connects TRBV3-1 to TRBJ2-7, with 9 positions matching TRBD1. The J segment lost 2 bases and the V segment lost 7 bases, leaving 15 bases of the junction unmatched. Germline V CDR1 and CDR2: LGHDT, YNNKEL (reference sequence). This CDR3 has 17 residues.

The chain has TRBV4-3 and TRBJ2-7; 10 bases align to TRBD1. Germline V gives CDR1 LGHNA, CDR2 YSLEER. Germline trimming cut 1 base from V and 6 bases from J; bases unmatched to any gene: 9. This CDR3 is built from 16 residues. This CDR3 is CASSQVGTGESSEQYF. As DNA, the CDR3 is TGCGCCAGCAGCCAAGTAGGGACAGGGGAAAGTAGCGAGCAGTACTTC.

This clonotype was detected ten times or more. This chain uses TRBV20-1 with TRBJ1-4; D unresolved. V lost 3 bases to trimming and J lost 0 bases, with 11 bases between them. The CDR3 is made up of 15 amino acids. CDR1 is DFQATT and CDR2 is SNEGSKA in the germline V gene (reference sequence). DNA of the CDR3: TGCAGTGCTAGTGAAGGCTTCGCAACTAATGAAAAACTGTTTTTT. This gives the protein CSASEGFATNEKLFF.

This clonotype was detected ten times or more. CDR3 loop: CASSYGWAGENNEQFF. Here the CDR3 DNA reads TGTGCCAGCAGTTACGGCTGGGCGGGAGAAAACAATGAGCAGTTCTTC. This chain joins TRBV6-5 and TRBJ2-1; 7 positions match TRBD2. V shed 2 bases and J 5 bases; nucleotides not matched to a gene: 9. The CDR3 sequence is 16 residues long. Germline V lookup: CDR1 MNHEY, CDR2 SVGAGI.

This clonotype was recorded many times. V is TRBV12-3 or TRBV12-4 and J is TRBJ1-2; D is possibly TRBD1 (5 bases). V shed 4 bases and J shed 7 bases, with 16 bases lying between them. This CDR3 is 14 amino acids long. The CDR3 loop is CASSSTSQGSGYTF. The CDR3, as DNA: TGTGCCAGCAGTTCAACAAGCCAGGGTAGTGGCTACACCTTC.

This clonotype was recorded many times. V usage is TRBV7-9 and J usage is TRBJ1-6; D is ambiguous. Trimming shortened V by 1 base and J by 0 bases, and 7 bases separated the two germline ends. The CDR3 has 16 residues. From germline, CDR1 is SEHNR and CDR2 FQNEAQ (reference sequence). CDR3 DNA: TGTGCCAGCAGCTTAGGACAAAGCTCCTATAATTCACCCCTCCACTTT. As protein: CASSLGQSSYNSPLHF.

This clonotype has ten or more counts. At one of its ends the junction is not consistent with the germline gene, which may arise from a read error. V usage is TRBV7-2 and J usage is TRBJ2-1; 10 bases agree with TRBD2. CDR3 length equals 16 residues. Germline V gene sequence: CDR1 SGHTA, CDR2 FQGNSA. CDR3 sequence: CASRLAGGTSYNEQFF. CDR3 coding DNA: TGTGCCAGCAGATTAGCGGGGGGTACCTCCTACAATGAGCAGTTCTTC.

This clonotype was counted many times. The rearrangement links TRBV12-3 or TRBV12-4 to TRBJ1-5, with D possibly being TRBD1 (6 bases). The CDR3 runs 15 residues. Between the trimmed V and J ends, which lost 2 bases and 4 bases, there was a span of 12 bases. CDR3 amino acids: CASSLRAQGNQPQHF. For the CDR3, the DNA is TGTGCCAGCAGTTTAAGGGCCCAGGGGAATCAGCCCCAGCATTTT.

There are many counts of this clonotype. V gene TRBV19 combines with J gene TRBJ1-4; tentatively, D is TRBD1 (5 bases). This CDR3 region has 15 residues. In germline, CDR1 is LNHDA, CDR2 SQIVND (reference sequence). V was clipped by 3 bases and J by 6 bases, with 14 bases between them. The CDR3 bases are TGTGCCAGTAGTATGACCAGGGACGTCTATGAAAAACTGTTTTTT. Translation: CASSMTRDVYEKLFF.

The V gene is TRBV18, the J gene TRBJ1-2; 7 bases are a match to TRBD1. Germline V CDR1 and CDR2: KGHSH, LQKENI. The CDR3 extends over 17 amino acids. Germline trimming cut 2 bases from V and 4 bases from J; bases unmatched to any gene: 13. This CDR3 reads CASSPGPGTAAFYGYTF. CDR3 DNA sequence: TGTGCCAGCTCACCAGGACCTGGGACAGCAGCGTTCTATGGCTACACCTTC.

The rearrangement uses TRBV7-9 and TRBJ1-1, with D possibly TRBD1 on 5 matching bases. The CDR3 sequence is 14 residues long. Trimming pared 5 bases from V and 4 bases from J, leaving 14 bases between. CDR1 and CDR2 from the germline V gene are SEHNR and FQNEAQ (reference sequence). CDR3 sequence (DNA): TGTGCCAGCAGCCCCCAAAGGGGAAGCACTGAAGCTTTCTTT. Translating gives CASSPQRGSTEAFF.

The chain combines TRBV7-2 with TRBJ2-1, with TRBD1 matching 9 bases. The V gene's germline CDR1 is SGHTA and CDR2 FQGNSA. The V segment lost 5 bases and the J segment 1 base; nucleotides outside the gene matches: 6. CDR3 length equals 16 residues. The CDR3 DNA sequence: TGTGCCAGCAGCACGTCCGGGACAGGGTCCTACAATGAGCAGTTCTTC. Protein sequence: CASSTSGTGSYNEQFF. The entire variable domain, with the rest obtained from reference TRBV7-2 and TRBJ2-1, is as follows: GAGVSQSPSNKVTEKGKDVELRCDPISGHTALYWYRQSLGQGLEFLIYFQGNSAPDKSGLPSDRFSAERTGGSVSTLTIQRTQQEDSAVYLCASSTSGTGSYNEQFFGPGTRLTVL.

This clonotype occurred many times. V usage is TRBV4-1 and J usage is TRBJ2-1, with unresolved D. Trimming stripped 0 bases from V and 9 bases from J, with 9 bases between. CDR1 and CDR2 (germline): MGHRA, YSYEKL. This CDR3 spans 13 amino acids. The CDR3 bases are TGCGCCAGCAGCCAAGATTCGGGCGTTGAGCAGTTCTTC. It yields the protein CASSQDSGVEQFF.

This clonotype was detected many times. The rearrangement uses TRBV5-5 and TRBJ2-3; D might be TRBD1 (6 bases). V was shortened by 4 bases and J by 3 bases, with 6 bases between the two germline ends. Germline V gene data show CDR1 as SGHKS and CDR2 as YYEKEE (reference sequence). The CDR3 extends over 12 amino acids. The CDR3 region is CASSRGTDTQYF. The CDR3 DNA reads as TGTGCCAGCAGCAGGGGGACAGATACGCAGTATTTT.

The CDR3 DNA follows: TGTGCCAGCAGCGCGGGTCCGACCAACACCGGGGAGCTGTTTTTT. This gives the protein CASSAGPTNTGELFF. The V gene is TRBV5-6, the J gene TRBJ2-2; perhaps TRBD2 as D (5 bases). The CDR3 covers 15 residues. Germline CDR1 SGHDT, CDR2 YYEEEE. Trimming cost V 4 bases and J 2 bases, with 12 bases left between them.

This clonotype was observed many times. A much larger clone differs by one base, so this may be a read error. This chain uses TRBV5-1 with TRBJ2-3; D gene uncertain. Germline lookup yields CDR1 SGHRS and CDR2 YFSETQ. With 0 bases removed from V and 2 bases from J, the gap between germline ends came to 4 bases. This CDR3 has 13 residues. CDR3 loop: CASSLAFTDTQYF. CDR3 coding DNA: TGCGCCAGCAGCTTGGCCTTCACAGATACGCAGTATTTT.